This T cell receptor beta chain was observed in a study of PD-1 blockade in classical Hodgkin lymphoma. Unmatched junction bases numbered 7, after V lost 4 bases and J lost 9 bases. CDR1 and CDR2 from the germline V gene are LNHDA and SQIVND (reference sequence). This CDR3 is built from 13 residues. Relapses following autologous stem cell transplantation were seen in all patients, with brentuximab vedotin exposure varying. The table came from immunoSEQ multiplex PCR; TCRdb's copy has only in-frame clones and leaves some out. The sample lists fewer than 45,000 clones, around 78% occurring once. Sequencing used peripheral blood mononuclear cells (PBMCs), obtained at baseline. This chain connects TRBV19 to TRBJ2-3; TRBD1 matches 7 bases. This receptor was identified in a human donor with classical Hodgkin lymphoma. CDR3 protein: CASSTTGPRTQYF. The CDR3 DNA sequence: TGTGCCAGTAGTACGACAGGGCCCAGAACGCAGTATTTT.